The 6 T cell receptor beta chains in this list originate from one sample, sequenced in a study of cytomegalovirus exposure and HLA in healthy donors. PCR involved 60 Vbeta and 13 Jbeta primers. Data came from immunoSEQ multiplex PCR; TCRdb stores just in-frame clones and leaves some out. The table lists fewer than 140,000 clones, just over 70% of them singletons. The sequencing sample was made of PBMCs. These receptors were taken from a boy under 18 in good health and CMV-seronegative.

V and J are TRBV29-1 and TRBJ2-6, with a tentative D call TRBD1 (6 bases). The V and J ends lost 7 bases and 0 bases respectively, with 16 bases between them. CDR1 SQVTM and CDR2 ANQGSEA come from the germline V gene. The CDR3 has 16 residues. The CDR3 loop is CSAARDIDSGANVLTF. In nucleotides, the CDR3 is TGCAGCGCAGCCCGGGACATTGACTCTGGGGCCAACGTCCTGACTTTC.

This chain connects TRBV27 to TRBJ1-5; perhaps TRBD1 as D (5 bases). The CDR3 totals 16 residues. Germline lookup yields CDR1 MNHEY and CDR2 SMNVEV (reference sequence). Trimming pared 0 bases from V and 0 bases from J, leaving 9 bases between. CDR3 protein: CASSLSGLYSNQPQHF. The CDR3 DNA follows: TGTGCCAGCAGTTTATCGGGACTATATAGCAATCAGCCCCAGCATTTT.

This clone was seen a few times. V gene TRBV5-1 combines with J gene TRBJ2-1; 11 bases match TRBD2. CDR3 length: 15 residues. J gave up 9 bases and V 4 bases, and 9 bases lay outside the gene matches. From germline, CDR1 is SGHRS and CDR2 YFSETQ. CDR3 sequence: CASSVTSGSYGEQFF. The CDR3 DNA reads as TGCGCCAGCAGCGTTACTAGCGGGAGTTACGGTGAGCAGTTCTTC.

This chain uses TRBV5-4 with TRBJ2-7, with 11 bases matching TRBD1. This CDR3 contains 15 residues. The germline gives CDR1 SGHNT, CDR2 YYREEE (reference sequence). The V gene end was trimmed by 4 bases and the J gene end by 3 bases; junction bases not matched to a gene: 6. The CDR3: CASSARTGGIYEQYF. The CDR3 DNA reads TGTGCCAGCAGCGCCCGGACAGGGGGCATCTACGAGCAGTACTTC.

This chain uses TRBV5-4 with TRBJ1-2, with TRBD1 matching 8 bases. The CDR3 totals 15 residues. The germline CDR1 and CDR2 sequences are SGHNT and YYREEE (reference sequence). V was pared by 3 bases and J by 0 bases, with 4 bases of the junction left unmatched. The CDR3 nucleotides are TGTGCCAGCAGCTCGGCGACAGGGGCTAACTATGGCTACACCTTC. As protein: CASSSATGANYGYTF.

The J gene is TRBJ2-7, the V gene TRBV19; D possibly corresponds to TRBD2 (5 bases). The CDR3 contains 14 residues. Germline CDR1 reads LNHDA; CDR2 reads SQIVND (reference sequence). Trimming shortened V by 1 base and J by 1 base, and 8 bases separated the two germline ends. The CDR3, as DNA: TGTGCCAGTAGTATAGGCGGGTGGTCCTACGAGCAGTACTTC. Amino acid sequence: CASSIGGWSYEQYF.